This TCR beta chain was found in a study of T cell responses to AZD1222 COVID-19 vaccine. General study results and limits: Close to half of all spike-specific TCRs reportedly target regions of the variants that are unmutated. It was only six AZD1222 recipients who were seropositive at baseline. After two AZD1222 doses, spike-specific TCR breadth and depth rose versus day 0. In a largely white British group with more females than males, clonal diversity was possibly underestimated.

Worth noting for this clone: Its antigen is not known.

Method: immunoSEQ multiplex PCR; TCRdb's copy keeps in-frame clones and lacks some. Of roughly 100,000 clones in the sample, 90% were seen once. This CDR3 is 13 amino acids long. Germline V gene lookup returns CDR1 MGHRA and CDR2 YSYEKL. Trimming took 4 bases from V and 2 from J; bases not matched to a gene: 1. The material was peripheral blood, obtained 28 days after the second AZD1222 dose. The origin of this receptor is an adult who received the AZD1222 COVID-19 vaccine. The chain joins TRBV4-1 to TRBJ2-7; 8 nucleotides align to TRBD1. DNA of the CDR3: TGCGCCAGCAGCCCGGACAGGGCCTACGAGCAGTACTTC. The encoded protein is CASSPDRAYEQYF.